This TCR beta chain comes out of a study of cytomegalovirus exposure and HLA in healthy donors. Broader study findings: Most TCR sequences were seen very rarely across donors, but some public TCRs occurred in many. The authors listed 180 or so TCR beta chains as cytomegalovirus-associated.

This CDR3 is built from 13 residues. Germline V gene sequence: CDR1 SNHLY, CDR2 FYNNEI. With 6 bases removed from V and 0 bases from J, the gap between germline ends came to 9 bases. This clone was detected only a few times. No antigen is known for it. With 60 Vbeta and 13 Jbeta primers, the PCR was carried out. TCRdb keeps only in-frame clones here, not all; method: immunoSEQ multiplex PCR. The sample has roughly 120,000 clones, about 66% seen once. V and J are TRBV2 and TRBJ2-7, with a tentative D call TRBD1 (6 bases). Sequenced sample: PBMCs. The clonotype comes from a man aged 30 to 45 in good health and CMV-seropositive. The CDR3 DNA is TGTGCCAGCAGACCGGACAGCTCCTACGAGCAGTACTTC. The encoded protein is CASRPDSSYEQYF.